The sequence of this T cell receptor beta chain was determined in a study of blood T cell repertoires in COVID-19. Study overall: Researchers got acute and convalescent COVID-19 samples from the United States, Italy and Spain. The analysed material was cDNA or gDNA that came from T cells, B-cell-depleted T cells, or PBMCs.

CDR3 length equals 14 residues. The ends lost 6 bases at V and 7 bases at J; junction bases unmatched: 6. CDR1 and CDR2 from the germline V gene are SNHLY and FYNNEI. Methods used by the authors: Estimates of nucleated cell counts were drawn from the amplification of reference gene primers. The protocol was immunoSEQ multiplex PCR, while the TCRdb copy is restricted to in-frame clones and leaves out a portion. The V and J calls and clone size were taken over from that table, and D and trimming were inferred from the DNA. Among about 62,000 clones listed, roughly 85% were seen once. The sequence came from a woman of 80 years or more with acute or convalescent COVID-19. The specimen was peripheral blood. V gene TRBV2 combines with J gene TRBJ1-5; TRBD1 agrees at 10 bases. In nucleotides, the CDR3 is TGTGCCAGCAGGAGGGGACAGGGGAACCAGCCCCAGCATTTT. This sequence encodes CASRRGQGNQPQHF.